This T cell receptor (beta chain) was obtained from a study of synovial regulatory T cells in juvenile arthritis (dated by TCRdb to the mid-2010s). Some background on the complete study: Of the sequenced patients, three were therapy-naive, one was treated with methotrexate plus infliximab, over 5 were treated with methotrexate, and one lacked treatment information. The study compared TCRbeta CDR3 repertoires of blood iaTreg cells, other blood Treg cells and synovial fluid Treg cells from matched patient samples. Although effector T cell subsets in the cohort were also sequenced for comparisons, the Treg dataset on its own covers only blood and synovial fluid Treg cells. The TCR repertoire comparisons covered Treg and Teff subsets from roughly ten JIA patients with active disease. Overall results and qualifications from the work: Across patients, iaTreg TCR repertoires were largely private, and these iaTreg repertoires partially overlapped with synovial Teff and blood CPL repertoires. More CDR3 sequences were shared by synovial Treg cells with iaTreg cells than with other blood Treg cells, and a closer relation was confirmed by Chao-Jaccard similarity. Lower TCR diversity was observed in blood iaTreg cells than in other blood Treg cells, consistent with antigen-driven expansion.

Libraries came from the immunoSEQ multiplex PCR assay. Adaptive Biotechnologies carried out the TCRbeta CDR3 sequencing. From the authors' description of their analysis: Repertoire similarity was assessed with the Chao-modified Jaccard index and with the median clonotype overlap from 200 random subsamples of equal sample size. The similarity analyses were run on either productive nucleotide sequences or amino acid sequences translated in silico. To compare repertoires, the researchers applied hierarchical clustering with single linkage as well as t-SNE, based on Chao-modified Jaccard distances. Repertoire diversity was measured with the Renyi index after sample size normalisation across a range of alpha values. Not all clones reach the TCRdb copy of this immuneACCESS table, which keeps in-frame sequences only. Checked studies attribute under half of the gap to unresolved V genes and leave the rest unexplained. The V and J calls and clone size come from that table; D and trimming were worked out from the DNA. The table kept for this sample lists about 1,300 clones. The ten top clones hold approximately 5% of the sample.

iaTreg cells were defined as HLA-DR+ Treg cells, were more frequent in NO ID patients than in ID patients at Tend, and were hypothesised to expand during inflammation. TCR repertoire donors were approximately 11 juvenile idiopathic arthritis patients with active disease who had not reached inactive disease, 3 polyarticular and 8 oligoarticular. The median age of the TCR-sequenced patients was about 10 years (range roughly 2.4-25), and their median disease duration was approximately seven years (range 0.2-19.1). The samples for TCR repertoire analysis were obtained at two Italian centres. Peripheral blood mononuclear cells were isolated using a Histopaque-1077 density gradient and were cryopreserved in about 90% FCS with about 10% DMSO. Going by frequency alone, this clone is medium-sized (0.01 to 0.1%); a count is unavailable. What antigen it recognizes has not been identified. CDR1 and CDR2, looked up from the germline V gene (reference sequence), are MNHNY and SVGAGI. Measured from the cysteine to the phenylalanine, the CDR3 is 15 residues long. DNA was not recorded.

The receptor chain draws on TRBV6-6 and TRBJ2-7; absent DNA, TCRdb's TRBD2 call cannot be checked. The sample comprised Treg cells from blood. The cell subset or site label, read with the paper, signifies: HLA-DR+ inflammation-associated blood Treg cells. The receptor comes from a donor younger than 30 with juvenile idiopathic arthritis. The CDR3 loop reads CASSYMLAGGNEQYF.